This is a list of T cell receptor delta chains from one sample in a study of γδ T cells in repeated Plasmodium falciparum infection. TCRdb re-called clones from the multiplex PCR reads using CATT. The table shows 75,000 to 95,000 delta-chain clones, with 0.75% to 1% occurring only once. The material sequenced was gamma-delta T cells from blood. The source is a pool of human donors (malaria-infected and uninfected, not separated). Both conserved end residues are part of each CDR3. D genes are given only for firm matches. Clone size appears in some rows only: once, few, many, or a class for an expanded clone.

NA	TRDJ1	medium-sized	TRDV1	CALGRVAGTPGLIF	TGTGCTCTTGGAAGAGTCGCTGGGACCCCAGGACTCATCTTT
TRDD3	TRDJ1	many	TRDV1	CALGPLPWGVTYTDKLIF	TGTGCTCTTGGGCCTCTTCCCTGGGGGGTTACCTACACCGATAAACTCATCTTT
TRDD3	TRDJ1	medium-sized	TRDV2	CACDPLLGDTRDKLIF	TGTGCCTGTGACCCGCTACTGGGGGATACGCGCGATAAACTCATCTTT
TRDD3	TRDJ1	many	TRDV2	CACDTVSGGPINQPTDKLIF	TGTGCCTGTGACACAGTAAGTGGGGGACCTATCAATCAACCGACCGATAAACTCATCTTT
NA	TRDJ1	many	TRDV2	CACDRHSYIVGDPTDKLIF	TGTGCCTGTGACAGGCATTCCTACATAGTGGGGGATCCCACCGATAAACTCATCTTT
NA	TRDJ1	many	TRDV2	CACDSLNPGDPNTDKLIF	TGTGCCTGTGACTCCCTTAATCCGGGGGACCCAAACACCGATAAACTCATCTTT
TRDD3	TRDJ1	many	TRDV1	CALGDRTGVLGTYTDKLIF	TGTGCTCTTGGGGACAGAACCGGTGTACTGGGGACCTACACCGATAAACTCATCTTT
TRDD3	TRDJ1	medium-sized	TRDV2	CACDTLGPTGDTTDKLIF	TGTGCCTGTGACACCCTCGGACCTACTGGGGATACCACCGATAAACTCATCTTT
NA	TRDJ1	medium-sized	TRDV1	CALGDGSFQAYWLYTDKLIF	TGTGCTCTTGGGGACGGCTCCTTCCAAGCCTACTGGCTCTACACCGATAAACTCATCTTT
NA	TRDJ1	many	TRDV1	CALGENRKLIF	TGTGCTCTTGGGGAAAATCGTAAACTCATCTTT
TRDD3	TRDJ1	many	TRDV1	CALGETHHGGWGILRGKLIF	TGTGCTCTTGGGGAGACCCACCACGGGGGCTGGGGGATACTGAGAGGTAAACTCATCTTT
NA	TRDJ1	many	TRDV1	CALGELWTPRLIF	TGTGCTCTTGGGGAACTATGGACCCCCCGACTCATCTTT
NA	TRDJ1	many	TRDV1	CALGLTGTFRGFDKLIF	TGTGCTCTTGGGCTCACGGGTACTTTTCGGGGATTCGATAAACTCATCTTT
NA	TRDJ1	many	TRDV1	CALGEHLSTYTDKLIF	TGTGCTCTTGGGGAACACCTGTCTACTTACACCGATAAACTCATCTTT
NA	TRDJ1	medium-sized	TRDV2	CACDTYREEEDIRGYTDKLIF	TGTGCCTGTGACACATATCGGGAAGAAGAGGATATCCGGGGGTACACCGATAAACTCATCTTT
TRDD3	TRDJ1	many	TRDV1	CALGIPNLYGLYWGIHGTDKLIF	TGTGCTCTTGGGATACCCAACCTCTACGGCCTTTACTGGGGGATCCATGGGACCGATAAACTCATCTTT
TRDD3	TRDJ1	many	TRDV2	CACDTLGDRDKLIF	TGTGCCTGTGACACGCTGGGGGATCGAGATAAACTCATCTTT
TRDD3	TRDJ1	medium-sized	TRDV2	CACDTLLLGDTGSTDKLIF	TGTGCCTGTGACACCCTACTACTGGGGGATACGGGTTCCACCGATAAACTCATCTTT
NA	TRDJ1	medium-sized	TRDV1	CALGAPPPPGPSYADKLIF	TGTGCTCTTGGGGCCCCCCCTCCTCCCGGTCCTTCGTACGCCGATAAACTCATCTTT
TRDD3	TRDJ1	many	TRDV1	CALGENLRDVLLGAPNAITYTDKLIF	TGTGCTCTTGGGGAAAACCTACGTGATGTATTACTGGGGGCCCCAAACGCCATAACGTACACCGATAAACTCATCTTT
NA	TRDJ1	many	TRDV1	CALGVPTATEGIGRTKLIF	TGTGCTCTTGGGGTCCCCACCGCTACGGAAGGGATAGGGAGAACTAAACTCATCTTT
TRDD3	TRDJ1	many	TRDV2	CACETLGGAKSRGDKLIF	TGTGCCTGTGAAACCCTTGGGGGAGCTAAGAGCAGAGGCGATAAACTCATCTTT
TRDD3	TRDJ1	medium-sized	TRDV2	CACDTKRMLLGDTGPYTDKLIF	TGTGCCTGTGACACAAAGCGGATGCTACTGGGGGATACAGGCCCCTACACCGATAAACTCATCTTT
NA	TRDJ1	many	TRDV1	CALGERAPTVFFGLIF	TGTGCTCTTGGGGAACGGGCTCCTACGGTTTTCTTCGGACTCATCTTT
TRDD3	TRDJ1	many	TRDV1	CALGEEVPSHGLGDPRGYTDKLIF	TGTGCTCTTGGGGAAGAGGTCCCTTCCCACGGACTGGGGGACCCACGGGGGTACACCGATAAACTCATCTTT
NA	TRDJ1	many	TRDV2	CACDTEGETYTDKLIF	TGTGCCTGTGACACCGAAGGGGAGACTTACACCGATAAACTCATCTTT
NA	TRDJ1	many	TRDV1	CALGNSFLLVPRWGIQPYTDKLIF	TGTGCTCTTGGGAACTCCTTCCTACTCGTACCCCGATGGGGGATTCAACCGTACACCGATAAACTCATCTTT
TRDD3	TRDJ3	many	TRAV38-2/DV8	CAYRSWYRPPTGGQSPWDTRQMFF	TGTGCTTATAGGAGCTGGTACCGCCCTCCTACTGGGGGCCAGAGCCCCTGGGACACCCGACAGATGTTTTTC
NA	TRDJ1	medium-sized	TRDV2	CACDPLGAGEDMGLDTDKLIF	TGTGCCTGTGACCCCTTAGGGGCCGGAGAGGATATGGGGCTTGACACCGATAAACTCATCTTT
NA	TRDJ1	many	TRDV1	CALGLLSAAPSFKLIF	TGTGCTCTTGGGTTACTCTCCGCCGCGCCGTCGTTCAAACTCATCTTT
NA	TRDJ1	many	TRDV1	CALGERPKRGDKLIF	TGTGCTCTTGGGGAAAGACCCAAGCGCGGCGATAAACTCATCTTT
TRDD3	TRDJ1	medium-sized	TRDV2	CACDTITGGFNTDKLIF	TGTGCCTGTGACACTATTACTGGGGGATTTAACACCGATAAACTCATCTTT
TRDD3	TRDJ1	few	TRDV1	CALGERSKGLFLGDTGSYTDKLTF	TGTGCCCTTGGGGAACGGTCCAAGGGGCTTTTTCTGGGGGATACTGGGTCGTACACCGATAAACTCACCTTT
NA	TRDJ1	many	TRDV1	CALGELRLTF	TGTGCTCTTGGGGAACTAAGACTGACCTTC
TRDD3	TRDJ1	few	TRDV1	CALGEGSTLLSSRTGGYGWGPDTLIF	TGTGCTCTTGGGGAAGGGTCAACCCTCCTTTCCTCTCGTACTGGGGGATACGGCTGGGGACCCGATACCCTCATCTTT
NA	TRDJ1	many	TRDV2	CACDPLTDHTDKLIF	TGTGCCTGTGACCCCCTTACGGATCACACCGATAAACTCATCTTT
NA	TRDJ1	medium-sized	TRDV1	CALGEGVYTDKLIF	TGTGCTCTTGGGGAAGGGGTTTACACCGATAAACTCATCTTT
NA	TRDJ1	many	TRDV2	CACDYMADTDKLIF	TGTGCCTGTGACTACATGGCGGATACCGATAAACTCATCTTT
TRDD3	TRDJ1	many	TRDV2	CACDGLGDSRRITDKLIF	TGTGCCTGTGACGGGCTGGGGGATAGTAGGAGGATCACCGATAAACTCATCTTT
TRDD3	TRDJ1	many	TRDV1	CALGFPTGGDKYTDKLIF	TGTGCTCTTGGGTTCCCTACTGGGGGAGACAAGTACACCGATAAACTCATCTTT
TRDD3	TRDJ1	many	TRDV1	CALGEDLFLGENKLIF	TGTGCTCTTGGGGAAGATCTTTTTCTGGGGGAAAATAAACTCATCTTT
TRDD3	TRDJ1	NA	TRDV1	CALGARPVVRPRRILGDPPYTDKLIF	TGTGCTCTTGGGGCTCGCCCTGTAGTAAGGCCGAGGCGTATACTGGGGGACCCTCCGTACACCGATAAACTCATCTTT
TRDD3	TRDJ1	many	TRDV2	CACDPLLGDTLIF	TGTGCCTGTGATCCTCTACTGGGGGATACACTCATCTTT
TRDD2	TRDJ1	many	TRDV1	CALGELVSYKLIF	TGTGCTCTTGGGGAACTAGTTTCCTACAAACTCATCTTT
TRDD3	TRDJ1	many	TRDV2	CACDTAGLGDTRSLEPKLIF	TGTGCCTGTGACACCGCTGGACTGGGGGATACGCGTTCATTGGAACCTAAACTCATCTTT